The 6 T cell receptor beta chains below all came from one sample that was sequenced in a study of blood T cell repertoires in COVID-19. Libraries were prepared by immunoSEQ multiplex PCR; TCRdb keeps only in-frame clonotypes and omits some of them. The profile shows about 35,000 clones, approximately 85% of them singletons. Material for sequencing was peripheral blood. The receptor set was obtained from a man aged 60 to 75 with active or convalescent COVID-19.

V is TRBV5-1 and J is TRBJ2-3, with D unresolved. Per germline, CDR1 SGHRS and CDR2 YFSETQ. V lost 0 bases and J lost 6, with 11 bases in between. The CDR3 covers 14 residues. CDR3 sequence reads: CASSLEDFRDTQYF. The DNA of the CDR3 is TGCGCCAGCAGCTTGGAAGACTTTAGGGATACGCAGTATTTT.

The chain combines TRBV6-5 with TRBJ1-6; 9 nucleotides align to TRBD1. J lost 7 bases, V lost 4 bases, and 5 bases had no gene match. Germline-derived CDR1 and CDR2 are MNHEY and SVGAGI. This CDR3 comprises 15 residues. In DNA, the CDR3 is TGTGCCAGCAGTTTTGACAGGGGGTGGAATTCACCCCTCCACTTT. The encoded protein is CASSFDRGWNSPLHF.

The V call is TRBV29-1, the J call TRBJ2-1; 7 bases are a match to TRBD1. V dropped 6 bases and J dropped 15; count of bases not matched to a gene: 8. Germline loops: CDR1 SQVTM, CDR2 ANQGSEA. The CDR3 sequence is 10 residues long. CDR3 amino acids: CSVLTGVVFF. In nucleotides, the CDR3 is TGCAGCGTCCTTACAGGGGTGGTGTTCTTC.

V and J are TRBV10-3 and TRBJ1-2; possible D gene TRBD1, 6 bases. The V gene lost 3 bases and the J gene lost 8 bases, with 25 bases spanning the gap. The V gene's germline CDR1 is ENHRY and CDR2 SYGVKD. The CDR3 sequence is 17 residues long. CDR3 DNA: TGTGCCATCAGTGATTTTATGCTAGGGACAATCAAAGGAGGCTACACCTTC. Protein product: CAISDFMLGTIKGGYTF.

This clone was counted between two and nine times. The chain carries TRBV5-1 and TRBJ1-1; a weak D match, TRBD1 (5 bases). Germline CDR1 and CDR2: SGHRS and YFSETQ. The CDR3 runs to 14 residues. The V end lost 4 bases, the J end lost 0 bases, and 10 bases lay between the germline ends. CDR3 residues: CASSPTGVNTEAFF. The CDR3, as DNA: TGCGCCAGCAGCCCGACGGGGGTGAACACTGAAGCTTTCTTT.

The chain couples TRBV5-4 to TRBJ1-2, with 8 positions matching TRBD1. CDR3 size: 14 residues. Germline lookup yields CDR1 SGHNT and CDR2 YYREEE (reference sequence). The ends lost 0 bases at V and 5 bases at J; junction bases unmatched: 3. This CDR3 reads CASSLAGTGYGYTF. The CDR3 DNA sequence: TGTGCCAGCAGCTTGGCCGGGACAGGATATGGCTACACCTTC.